Included here is one T cell receptor beta chain sequence, with context. This clonotype was seen many times. Its recognized antigen is unknown. Per-base quality was not reported, and no clone a single base away is much larger than it. The sample belongs to a study of T cells in Graves' hyperthyroidism and ophthalmopathy (dated by TCRdb to the late 2010s). In the study overall: Peripheral blood was sampled at the time of initial diagnosis, prior to any treatment. TCR V-J signatures able to tell the groups apart were searched for in a discovery cohort of 100 patients, of whom 43 had Graves' ophthalmopathy and around 58 had stable Graves' hyperthyroidism. An independent validation cohort of around 20 hyperthyroidism patients and 17 patients who later progressed to ophthalmopathy tested prospective prediction of ophthalmopathy. For training and testing, the 80 to 100 patients in the discovery cohort were randomly divided in a 7:3 ratio. Thyroid tissue and blood T-cell repertoires from about six Graves' hyperthyroidism patients were also compared in the study. Once sampling was done, hyperthyroidism patients were given methimazole at a starting dose of 30 mg daily, whereas ophthalmopathy patients were given high-dose intravenous methylprednisolone. TCR Vbeta CDR3 sequencing of some 140 peripheral blood samples (more than 40 ophthalmopathy, under 80 hyperthyroidism and roughly 17 progressor patients) is reported in the paper.

V and J lose 5 bases and 1 base, and a span of 9 bases separates them. The CDR3 starts with the cysteine, ends with the phenylalanine, and has 13 residues. The only DNA kept is the CDR3, 39 bases in frame from the first base. CDR1 is given as SGHNT and CDR2 as YENEEA, both from the germline V gene. Stable Graves' hyperthyroidism was defined as no progression to ophthalmopathy during 18 months of follow-up. Hyperthyroidism patients were newly diagnosed, had a disease duration of under 2 months, and were aged 18 to 65 years. The study excluded patients with uncontrolled infections, other autoimmune diseases, pregnancy or lactation. Diagnoses were based on clinical symptoms, serum thyroxine and TRAb, thyroid ultrasound and orbital computed tomography. Ficoll-Paque density gradient centrifugation was used to isolate PBMCs from 10 ml of fresh peripheral blood. Total RNA was extracted using Trizol reagent, and RNA quality was assessed on an Agilent 2100 Bioanalyzer.

Broad study findings and their caveats: A model built on a 13 V-J signature distinguished ophthalmopathy from stable hyperthyroidism, reaching about 88% sensitivity and around 81% specificity in cross-validation and 80%/75% in testing. Most expanded thyroid clonotypes (frequency above 0.001) were also detected in blood, a finding suggesting that blood repertoires may reflect thyroid immune responses. Sample size was not statistically predetermined, and investigators were not blinded to group allocation. In validation, progression to ophthalmopathy was predicted by the model with almost 71% sensitivity and 72% to 85% specificity, a median of 6.5 months before onset.

TCR beta CDR3 regions were amplified from RNA transcripts. For the first round of RT-PCR on the TCR CDR3, the HTBI primer set was used together with the Qiagen OneStep RT-PCR kit. Libraries were constructed in a second round of multiplex PCR, after which size selection and purification were performed. Libraries were sequenced paired-end with 100 bp reads on an Illumina HiSeq2000. Per the authors' processing: Raw data were processed with SOAPnuke, discarding reads with adapters, uncalled bases, mean Phred below 15, or no exact constant-primer or identifier match. High-quality paired reads were merged using COPE v1.2.5, and each unique nucleotide sequence was defined as a clonotype. MiTCR v1.1 was used to align clonotypes to the IMGT TRBV, TRBD and TRBJ reference segments. Analysis was restricted to V-J combinations with a frequency above 0.0001, which covered roughly 99% of repertoires. The TCS score was defined as the ratio of F50 (clonal expansion) to E x V (chaos), calculated using BLOSUM62-based TCRdist between CDR3 peptides within each V-J. Welch's t-statistics and random forest reduced 500 to 650 V-J features to fewer than 15, which were used in a naive Bayes classifier (R e1071). TCRdb cleaned the public reads at Q25 with fastp, built clones with MiXCR and kept in-frame beta chains. Rows matching on CDR3 protein sequence are summarized as one entry with the most common DNA and genes. TCRdb, rather than the study authors, made the V and J calls. In this sample the table shows approximately 520,000 distinct CDR3 sequences, roughly 20% of which occur a single time. 26% of the sample lies in the top ten.

Sequenced: blood. This clonotype was sampled from a man between 18 and 29 years old with Graves' hyperthyroidism. The chain uses TRBV11-3 and TRBJ2-7; the D gene assignment is ambiguous. The DNA sequence is as follows: TGTGCCAGCAGCCCTACATATTCCTACGAGCAGTACTTC. Protein translation: CASSPTYSYEQYF. This CDR3, with the reference TRBV11-3 and TRBJ2-7 proteins standing in past its ends, gives the full variable domain EAGVVQSPRYKIIEKKQPVAFWCNPISGHNTLYWYLQNLGQGPELLIRYENEEAVDDSQLPKDRFSAERLKGVDSTLKIQPAELGDSAVYLCASSPTYSYEQYFGPGTRLTVT.